This entry lists 20 T cell receptor beta chains sequenced from one sample in a study of T cell responses to AZD1222 COVID-19 vaccine. The assay was immunoSEQ multiplex PCR, and TCRdb's table has in-frame clones only and misses some. The sample holds approximately 160,000 clones, roughly 90% seen once. Sequences were derived from peripheral blood, sampled on day 0 of AZD1222 vaccination. The receptors originated from an adult in good health.

This chain joins TRBV14 and TRBJ1-2, with 10 positions matching TRBD1. The J segment lost 2 bases and the V segment lost 3 bases, leaving 3 bases of the junction unmatched. Germline CDR1 reads SGHDN; CDR2 reads FVKESK. The CDR3 loop spans 15 amino acids. Here the CDR3 reads CASSQWGQGNYGYTF. The CDR3 region has the DNA TGTGCCAGCAGCCAGTGGGGACAGGGGAACTATGGCTACACCTTC. Full variable domain (rest looked up from reference TRBV14 and TRBJ1-2): EAGVTQFPSHSVIEKGQTVTLRCDPISGHDNLYWYRRVMGKEIKFLLHFVKESKQDESGMPNNRFLAERTGGTYSTLKVQPAELEDSGVYFCASSQWGQGNYGYTFGSGTRLTVV.

The chain couples TRBV27 to TRBJ2-4; TRBD2 might be the D (5 bases). V lost 7 bases to trimming and J lost 0 bases, with 10 bases between them. The CDR3 has 14 residues. The germline V gene has CDR1 MNHEY and CDR2 SMNVEV (reference sequence). This CDR3 reads CASTSGVAKNIQYF. The CDR3 DNA sequence: TGTGCCAGCACCTCCGGGGTAGCCAAAAACATTCAGTACTTC.

This chain connects TRBV6-1 to TRBJ2-5, with TRBD1 matching 8 bases. V was pared by 1 base and J by 4 bases, with 8 bases of the junction left unmatched. This CDR3 comprises 16 residues. The germline V gene encodes CDR1 MNHNS and CDR2 SASEGT. The CDR3 DNA is TGTGCCAGCAGTGAAGTACTAGGACAGGGTGGAGAGACCCAGTACTTC. Its protein is CASSEVLGQGGETQYF.

The J gene is TRBJ1-4, the V gene TRBV28, with 9 bases lining up with TRBD1. CDR1 and CDR2 from the germline V gene are MDHEN and SYDVKM. V trimming: 3 bases; J trimming: 8 bases; junction bases outside the gene matches: 7. This CDR3 has 15 amino acids. As DNA, the CDR3 is TGTGCCAGCAGTTTTAGGACAGGGGCGGTGGAAAAACTGTTTTTT. Translated: CASSFRTGAVEKLFF.

V gene TRBV28 combines with J gene TRBJ1-1; D is undetermined. The CDR3 consists of 16 residues. Per germline, CDR1 MDHEN and CDR2 SYDVKM. V was cut by 4 bases and J by 6 bases, with 21 bases left in between. For the CDR3, the DNA is TGTGCCAGCAGTTACCTGACCCCACTCGGGTTTCCTGAAGCTTTCTTT. Residues: CASSYLTPLGFPEAFF.

CDR3 nucleotides: TGTGCCAGCAGCTTAAACTACGAGCAGTACTTC. It specifies CASSLNYEQYF. V usage is TRBV5-6 and J usage is TRBJ2-7; the D is unclear. The ends were cut back, 2 bases at V and 3 bases at J, with 3 bases in the middle. The germline CDR1 and CDR2 sequences are SGHDT and YYEEEE. This CDR3 has 11 amino acids.

The chain joins TRBV6-1 to TRBJ1-2; 7 bases map to TRBD1. The CDR3 has 14 residues. V lost 0 bases, J lost 3 bases, and 1 base stayed unmatched. CDR1 is MNHNS and CDR2 is SASEGT in the germline V gene. The CDR3 here is CASSEAGTDYGYTF. The CDR3 nucleotides are TGTGCCAGCAGTGAAGCAGGGACAGACTATGGCTACACCTTC.

This chain connects TRBV6-1 to TRBJ1-2; D is perhaps TRBD1 (5 bases). CDR1 is MNHNS and CDR2 is SASEGT in the germline V gene. The CDR3 contains 13 residues. V lost 3 bases, J lost 4 bases, and 9 bases lay in between. DNA of the CDR3: TGTGCCAGCAGTGAGAGGGGCGGCTATGGCTACACCTTC. This gives the protein CASSERGGYGYTF.

The V and J genes are TRBV2 and TRBJ1-5; TRBD1 might be the D (5 bases). V lost 1 base, J lost 7 bases, and 14 bases lay in between. The germline V gene has CDR1 SNHLY and CDR2 FYNNEI. CDR3 size: 15 residues. CDR3 in amino acids: CASSEVRGSRQPQHF. In DNA, the CDR3 is TGTGCCAGCAGTGAAGTGCGGGGGTCTCGCCAGCCCCAGCATTTT.

The V call is TRBV19, the J call TRBJ1-5; D gene ambiguous. With 5 bases removed from V and 1 base from J, the gap between germline ends came to 15 bases. The CDR3 totals 16 residues. Germline CDR1 is LNHDA and CDR2 is SQIVND (reference sequence). In DNA form, the CDR3 reads TGTGCCAGTAGTCCCCACGGCGCAGACAGCAATCAGCCCCAGCATTTT. This translates into CASSPHGADSNQPQHF.

The chain recombines TRBV13 with TRBJ2-7; TRBD2 is a possible D gene (6 bases). Trimming took off 5 bases at V and 6 bases at J, with 14 bases between the two ends. The germline V gene has CDR1 PRHDT and CDR2 FYEKMQ (reference sequence). The length of the CDR3 is 13 residues. The CDR3 reads CASSLGGVREQYF. CDR3 bases: TGTGCCAGCAGCCTCGGGGGAGTTCGCGAGCAGTACTTC.

The sample holds a few counts of this clone. This chain joins TRBV11-2 and TRBJ1-1; D call uncertain. The germline V and J ends were trimmed by 5 bases and 2 bases, with 15 bases remaining between them. The CDR3 length is 15 residues. Per the germline V gene, CDR1 is SGHAT and CDR2 is FQNNGV. DNA for the CDR3: TGTGCCAGCAGCCGAACCATTAACAGCAACACTGAAGCTTTCTTT. Protein sequence: CASSRTINSNTEAFF.

The chain couples TRBV19 to TRBJ2-6; no reliable D call. V dropped 7 bases and J dropped 1 base, with 8 bases sitting between them. From germline, CDR1 is LNHDA and CDR2 SQIVND (reference sequence). There are 14 residues in the CDR3. CDR3 DNA sequence: TGTGCCAGTAAAGTTGGGTCTGGGGCCAACGTCCTGACTTTC. Translated: CASKVGSGANVLTF.

The chain recombines TRBV5-8 with TRBJ1-5, with unresolved D. The CDR3 is 15 residues long. V was trimmed by 0 bases and J by 1 base, leaving 8 bases between them. The germline gives CDR1 SGHTS, CDR2 YDEGEE. The CDR3: CASSLVKQSNQPQHF. CDR3 coding DNA: TGTGCCAGCAGCTTGGTTAAGCAGAGCAATCAGCCCCAGCATTTT. The entire variable domain, with the rest obtained from reference TRBV5-8 and TRBJ1-5, is as follows: EAGVTQSPTHLIKTRGQQATLRCSPISGHTSVYWYQQALGLGLQFLLWYDEGEERNRGNFPPRFSGRQFPNYSSELNVNALELEDSALYLCASSLVKQSNQPQHFGDGTRLSIL.

This clone has only one observation. The V and J genes are TRBV7-9 and TRBJ2-5; the D is unclear. The CDR3 consists of 11 residues. Germline CDR1 SEHNR, CDR2 FQNEAQ (reference sequence). V was trimmed by 6 bases and J by 5 bases, leaving 7 bases between them. The CDR3 here is CASRSLETQYF. The CDR3 nucleotides are TGTGCCAGCAGATCTCTGGAGACCCAGTACTTC.

The genes are TRBV18 and TRBJ2-5; TRBD2 is a possible D gene (6 bases). CDR1 and CDR2 from the germline V gene are KGHSH and LQKENI. The CDR3 is 15 residues long. V lost 0 bases and J lost 6, with 14 bases in between. In DNA, the CDR3 is TGTGCCAGCTCACCACCCGGGACTGAACATAAGACCCAGTACTTC. Translated, it gives CASSPPGTEHKTQYF.

The rearrangement uses TRBV4-1 and TRBJ1-6, with 7 bases that match TRBD1. V lost 0 bases, J lost 9 bases, and 8 bases stayed unmatched. The V gene's germline CDR1 is MGHRA and CDR2 YSYEKL. CDR3 length: 16 residues. The DNA for the CDR3 is TGCGCCAGCAGCCAAGAGGGGGGCCAGGGGGTTTCACCCCTCCACTTT. It translates to CASSQEGGQGVSPLHF.

This clone appeared a single time. The chain links TRBV19 to TRBJ1-4, with D unresolved. From germline, CDR1 is LNHDA and CDR2 SQIVND (reference sequence). V was trimmed by 3 bases and J by 4 bases, leaving 6 bases between them. CDR3 size: 13 residues. This chain's CDR3 is CASSIQDNEKLFF. DNA of the CDR3: TGTGCCAGTAGTATCCAGGATAATGAAAAACTGTTTTTT.

This clone has just one count. The chain links TRBV20-1 to TRBJ1-1; D remains ambiguous. The V gene's germline CDR1 is DFQATT and CDR2 SNEGSKA (reference sequence). This CDR3 is built from 11 residues. Trimming cost V 2 bases and J 14 bases, with 15 bases left between them. DNA of the CDR3: TGCAGTGCTAGATCCGATGGTTTCAGGTTCTTT. It codes for CSARSDGFRFF.

This clone was seen only once. The V gene is TRBV6-5, the J gene TRBJ2-4; D possibly corresponds to TRBD2 (6 bases). The germline CDR1 and CDR2 sequences are MNHEY and SVGAGI. With 6 bases removed from V and 9 bases from J, the gap between germline ends came to 18 bases. This CDR3 spans 14 amino acids. This chain's CDR3 is CASSVPGAGGIQYF. DNA for the CDR3: TGTGCCAGCAGCGTCCCGGGAGCTGGGGGCATTCAGTACTTC.